The sequence of this TCR beta chain was determined in a study of blood T cell repertoires in COVID-19. Study-level information: Sites in the United States, Italy and Spain provided acute and convalescent COVID-19 samples. PBMCs, B-cell-depleted T cells, or T cells provided the cDNA or gDNA that made up the material.

Remarks on this clone: Distinct nucleotide sequences in the sample also encode this CDR3.

As processed by the authors: Amplification of reference gene primers was used by the study to estimate nucleated cell counts. Clones were sequenced by immunoSEQ multiplex PCR, and TCRdb holds only the in-frame ones, with some missing. D and trimming come from the DNA, and the V and J calls and clone size come from that table. The table has fewer than 350,000 clones, around nine tenths seen once; the top ten hold about 4.6%. The CDR3 loop spans 14 amino acids. Germline values: CDR1 LNHDA, CDR2 SQIVND (reference sequence). With 2 bases removed from V and 1 base from J, the gap between germline ends came to 5 bases.

This TCR was recovered from a man aged 40-55 years with acute or convalescent COVID-19. The sequencing input was peripheral blood. The J gene is TRBJ2-2, the V gene TRBV19; D unresolved. The CDR3 here is CASSIRGNTGELFF. The DNA for the CDR3 is TGTGCCAGTAGTATAAGAGGGAACACCGGGGAGCTGTTTTTT.